This T cell receptor beta chain is from a study of OX40 agonist ivuxolimab in advanced cancers. TCRdb keeps only in-frame clones here, not all; method: immunoSEQ multiplex PCR. Altogether tens of thousands of clones are present, over 85% being singletons, with the ten largest covering under 0.7%. V lost 5 bases, J lost 6 bases, and 15 bases stayed unmatched. The CDR3 consists of 16 residues. Germline values: CDR1 SGHNT, CDR2 YENEEA. Sample: CD4+ or CD8+ T cells sorted from blood, taken in a trial of the OX40 agonist ivuxolimab. The clonotype was recovered from an adult with an advanced solid tumor such as melanoma, head and neck, liver or kidney cancer. J is TRBJ1-1 and V is TRBV11-3; 7 bases map to TRBD1. The CDR3 protein is CASSHTTGSGIAEAFF. The CDR3 coding sequence is TGTGCCAGCAGCCATACGACAGGGTCCGGGATTGCTGAAGCTTTCTTT.